The 16 T cell receptor beta chains below all came from one sample that was sequenced in a study of T-cell reconstitution after alpha-beta-depleted transplantation in children. A TCRbeta library incorporating unique molecular identifiers was prepared. TCRdb used MiXCR to reprocess the PCR reads, holding one entry per CDR3 protein. The repertoire holds about 640,000 distinct CDR3 sequences, with roughly 17% as singletons. The specimen was PBMCs from the stem cell graft donor, collected from the stem cell graft. The receptor source for this set is a human donor who donated a stem cell graft to a child with acute myeloid leukemia.

In this sample, this clonotype turned up many times. The chain carries TRBV5-1 and TRBJ2-3, with no clear D. This CDR3 has 15 residues. In germline, CDR1 is SGHRS, CDR2 YFSETQ. Trimming took off 1 base at V and 1 base at J, with 10 bases between the two ends. In nucleotides, the CDR3 is TGCGCCAGCAGCTTGAGGTCTTCAGGCACAGATACGCAGTATTTT. Translation gives CASSLRSSGTDTQYF.

This clonotype was counted only a few times. The chain joins TRBV7-9 to TRBJ1-1; D remains unclear. CDR1 is SEHNR and CDR2 is FQNEAQ in the germline V gene (reference sequence). The CDR3 extends over 13 amino acids. The V and J ends lost 1 base and 6 bases respectively, with 9 bases between them. This CDR3 reads CASSLGGVAEAFF. The CDR3 DNA sequence: TGTGCCAGCAGCTTAGGCGGGGTGGCTGAAGCTTTCTTT.

The V gene is TRBV10-3, the J gene TRBJ1-2; the match to TRBD1 covers 7 bases. J lost 0 bases, V lost 4 bases, and 14 bases had no gene match. The CDR3 runs 18 residues. Germline V lookup: CDR1 ENHRY, CDR2 SYGVKD. CDR3 region: CAISAPGGNSHSNYGYTF. CDR3 nucleotide sequence: TGTGCCATCAGTGCCCCAGGGGGAAACTCCCACTCTAACTATGGCTACACCTTC.

The CDR3 nucleotides read TGTGCCAGCAGCTCGGCAGGAGACACTGAAGCTTTCTTT. Its protein product is CASSSAGDTEAFF. The chain is built from TRBV7-9 and TRBJ1-1; D unresolved. This CDR3 has 13 residues. Germline V gives CDR1 SEHNR, CDR2 FQNEAQ (reference sequence). Trimming took 4 bases from V and 3 from J, leaving 9 bases between them.

This clonotype was recorded at least ten times. The V and J genes are TRBV5-5 and TRBJ2-3, with unresolved D. Trimming left V 5 bases short and J 2 bases short, with 12 bases between. The CDR3 consists of 14 residues. Germline-derived CDR1 and CDR2 are SGHKS and YYEKEE (reference sequence). Here the CDR3 reads CASRSDVVTDTQYF. The CDR3 coding sequence is TGTGCCAGCAGGTCGGACGTCGTCACAGATACGCAGTATTTT.

About this clonotype: A read error may explain this, as a much larger clone is one base away. The chain carries TRBV7-3 and TRBJ2-7, with TRBD2 matching over 8 bases. Germline V lookup: CDR1 SGHTA, CDR2 FQGTGA. The CDR3 consists of 14 residues. With V trimmed by 2 bases and J by 2 bases, 2 bases remained unmatched. This chain's CDR3 is CASSLGLAPYEQYF. In DNA form, the CDR3 reads TGTGCCAGCAGCTTAGGACTAGCTCCCTACGAGCAGTACTTC.

This clonotype was counted many times. The CDR3 here is CSARDEEGNTEAFF. The CDR3 DNA follows: TGCAGTGCTAGAGATGAGGAAGGGAACACTGAAGCTTTCTTT. The chain has TRBV20-1 and TRBJ1-1; D unclear. The CDR3 totals 14 residues. CDR1 DFQATT and CDR2 SNEGSKA come from the germline V gene (reference sequence). V dropped 0 bases and J dropped 1 base, with 9 bases sitting between them.

This clonotype showed up just a few times. J is TRBJ2-7 and V is TRBV5-1; 9 bases fit TRBD1. The CDR3 loop spans 16 amino acids. Germline V CDR1 and CDR2: SGHRS, YFSETQ. Unmatched junction bases numbered 15, after V lost 8 bases and J lost 3 bases. The CDR3 nucleotides are TGCGCCAGTAGCCCGGGACAGGGTATAAGAAACTACGAGCAGTACTTC. It codes for CASSPGQGIRNYEQYF.

This clonotype was observed many times. The V gene is TRBV6-4, the J gene TRBJ2-1; 8 positions agree with TRBD2. In germline, CDR1 is MRHNA, CDR2 SNTAGT. V lost 4 bases and J lost 7; bases outside the gene matches: 6. CDR3 length: 14 residues. This CDR3 reads CASSVEAGVNEQFF. The CDR3 nucleotides are TGTGCCAGCAGTGTTGAAGCGGGGGTAAATGAGCAGTTCTTC.

J is TRBJ2-3 and V is TRBV20-1, with a tentative D call TRBD2 (6 bases). Trimming shortened V by 0 bases and J by 3 bases, and 13 bases separated the two germline ends. The CDR3 loop spans 15 amino acids. Germline CDR1 DFQATT, CDR2 SNEGSKA (reference sequence). CDR3 sequence reads: CSARDGAAGTDTQYF. The CDR3 bases are TGCAGTGCTAGAGATGGTGCGGCGGGAACAGATACGCAGTATTTT.

This clonotype came up a few times. J is TRBJ1-5 and V is TRBV7-2; TRBD1 aligns across 8 bases. Germline assignment: CDR1 SGHTA and CDR2 FQGNSA. J gave up 3 bases and V 3 bases, and 7 bases lay outside the gene matches. The CDR3 has 16 amino acids. CDR3 nucleotide sequence: TGTGCCAGCAGCTTGGAAGGACAGGGATTCAATCAGCCCCAGCATTTT. This encodes CASSLEGQGFNQPQHF. The complete variable domain, with remaining parts taken from reference TRBV7-2 and TRBJ1-5, reads GAGVSQSPSNKVTEKGKDVELRCDPISGHTALYWYRQSLGQGLEFLIYFQGNSAPDKSGLPSDRFSAERTGGSVSTLTIQRTQQEDSAVYLCASSLEGQGFNQPQHFGDGTRLSIL.

The rearrangement links TRBV19 to TRBJ1-1; 9 bases map to TRBD1. Unmatched junction bases numbered 7, after V lost 7 bases and J lost 4 bases. The CDR3 is made up of 14 amino acids. The V gene's germline CDR1 is LNHDA and CDR2 SQIVND (reference sequence). The CDR3 nucleotides read TGTGCCAGTATAATGACAGGGGGGAGCACTGAAGCTTTCTTT. Translated, it gives CASIMTGGSTEAFF.

This clonotype was seen more than once but under ten times. This chain connects TRBV7-9 to TRBJ2-1; tentatively, D is TRBD2 (6 bases). V lost 3 bases to trimming and J lost 6 bases, with 12 bases between them. Germline lookup yields CDR1 SEHNR and CDR2 FQNEAQ (reference sequence). CDR3 length: 14 amino acids. The CDR3 DNA is TGTGCCAGCAGCTTGCGGCGGGGATTCAATGAGCAGTTCTTC. Translating it yields CASSLRRGFNEQFF. Drawing the rest from reference TRBV7-9 and TRBJ2-1, the complete variable domain is DTGVSQNPRHKITKRGQNVTFRCDPISEHNRLYWYRQTLGQGPEFLTYFQNEAQLEKSRLLSDRFSAERPKGSFSTLEIQRTEQGDSAMYLCASSLRRGFNEQFFGPGTRLTVL.

This clonotype showed up many times. CDR3 sequence reads: CASSRDRGNTEAFF. The DNA for the CDR3 is TGTGCCAGCTCACGCGACAGGGGGAACACTGAAGCTTTCTTT. The J gene is TRBJ1-1, the V gene TRBV6-5; 8 nucleotides match TRBD1. Trimming at V came to 8 bases and at J to 1 base, leaving 6 bases not matched to a gene. There are 14 residues in the CDR3. The germline gives CDR1 MNHEY, CDR2 SVGAGI.

Only a few counts were recorded for this clonotype. The genes are TRBV7-6 and TRBJ2-3; 10 bases align to TRBD2. Trimming cost V 5 bases and J 4 bases; bases outside gene matches: 3. This CDR3 is built from 14 residues. Per germline, CDR1 SGHVS and CDR2 FNYEAQ. In DNA form, the CDR3 reads TGTGCCAGCAGCAGAGGGACTAGCGCAGATACGCAGTATTTT. It encodes CASSRGTSADTQYF.

This clonotype was picked up many times. The J gene is TRBJ1-3, the V gene TRBV20-1; D is ambiguous. CDR1 is DFQATT, CDR2 SNEGSKA, per germline (reference sequence). V dropped 0 bases and J dropped 8 bases, with 14 bases sitting between them. The CDR3 has 14 amino acids. The CDR3 spells CSARDRSAGYTIYF. CDR3 sequence (DNA): TGCAGTGCTAGAGATCGGAGCGCCGGTTACACCATATATTTT.